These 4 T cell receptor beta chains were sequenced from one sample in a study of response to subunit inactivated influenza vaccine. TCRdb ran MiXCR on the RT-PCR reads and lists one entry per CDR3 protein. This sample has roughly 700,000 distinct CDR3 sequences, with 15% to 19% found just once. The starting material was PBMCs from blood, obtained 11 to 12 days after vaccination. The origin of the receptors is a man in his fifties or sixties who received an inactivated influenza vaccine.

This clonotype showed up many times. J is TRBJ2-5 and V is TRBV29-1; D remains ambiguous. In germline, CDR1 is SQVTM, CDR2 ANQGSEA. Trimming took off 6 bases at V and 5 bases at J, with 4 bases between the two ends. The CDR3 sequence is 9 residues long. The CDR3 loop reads CSVYETQYF. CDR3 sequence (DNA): TGCAGCGTGTATGAGACCCAGTACTTC.

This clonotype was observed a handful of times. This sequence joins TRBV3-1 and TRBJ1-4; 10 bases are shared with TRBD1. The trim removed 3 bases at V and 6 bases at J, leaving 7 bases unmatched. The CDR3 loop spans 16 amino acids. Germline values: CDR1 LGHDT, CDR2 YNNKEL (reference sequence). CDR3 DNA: TGTGCCAGCAGCCACATAGGTGACAGGGGGCATGAAAAACTGTTTTTT. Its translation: CASSHIGDRGHEKLFF. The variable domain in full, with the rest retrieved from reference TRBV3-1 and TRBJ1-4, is DTAVSQTPKYLVTQMGNDKSIKCEQNLGHDTMYWYKQDSKKFLKIMFSYNNKELIINETVPNRFSPKSPDKAHLNLHINSLELGDSAVYFCASSHIGDRGHEKLFFGSGTQLSVL.

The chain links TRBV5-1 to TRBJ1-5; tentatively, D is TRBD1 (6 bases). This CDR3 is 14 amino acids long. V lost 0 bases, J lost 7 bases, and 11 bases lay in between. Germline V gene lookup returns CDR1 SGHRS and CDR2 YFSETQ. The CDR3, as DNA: TGCGCCAGCAGCTTGGGTCCGGGGGCACAGCCCCAGCATTTT. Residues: CASSLGPGAQPQHF.

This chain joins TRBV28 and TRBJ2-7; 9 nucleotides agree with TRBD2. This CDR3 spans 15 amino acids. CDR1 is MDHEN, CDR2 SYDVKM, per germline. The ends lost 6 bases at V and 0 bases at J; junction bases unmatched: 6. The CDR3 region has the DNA TGTGCCAGCAGCTCCGGGACTAGCAGCTCCTACGAGCAGTACTTC. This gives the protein CASSSGTSSSYEQYF.